This T cell receptor (beta chain) was captured in a study of neoadjuvant anti-PD-1 for oral cavity cancer. The germline V and J ends were trimmed by 6 bases and 4 bases, with 19 bases remaining between them. The CDR3 covers 15 residues. Looked up from germline, CDR1 is MNHEY and CDR2 is SMNVEV (reference sequence). Generated by immunoSEQ multiplex PCR, the TCRdb table keeps only in-frame clones and is missing some. The table includes 20,000 to 25,000 clones, 40% to 55% detected once. Time point indicated: after neoadjuvant nivolumab, at surgical resection. Patients were newly diagnosed with stage II-IVA oral cavity squamous cell carcinoma without prior systemic or radiation treatment.

The receptor was isolated from a person aged 40 to 85 with oral cavity squamous cell carcinoma. The chain joins TRBV27 to TRBJ2-7, with D perhaps matching TRBD1 (5 bases). The source material was tumor tissue, sampled after nivolumab (anti-PD-1) treatment. The CDR3, as DNA: TGTGCCAGCAGCGTGGCAGGCAGGGCCGATTACGAGCAGTACTTC. Residues: CASSVAGRADYEQYF.